These T cell receptor beta chains were read from a single sample in a study of control samples from healthy donors and cancer patients. The repertoire was sequenced with immunoSEQ multiplex PCR; TCRdb's copy has only in-frame clones and lacks some. This sample yields hundreds of thousands of clones, of which about 80% are seen a single time; approximately 12% belongs to the top ten. Sequences were obtained from PBMCs. The receptors shown here come from an older woman with lung cancer. Both conserved end residues are part of each CDR3. A D gene is named only where the DNA matches it firmly. The size entry is marked missing in some rows and otherwise reads once, few, many or a size class.

J,size,D,V,length,CDR3,DNA
TRBJ2-7,-,TRBD2,TRBV25-1,12,CASEGGIGEQYF,TGTGCCAGCGAGGGAGGGATCGGCGAGCAGTACTTC
TRBJ2-1,once,-,TRBV19,11,CASKSHNEQFF,TGTGCCAGTAAGAGTCACAATGAGCAGTTCTTC
TRBJ1-1,-,-,TRBV5-1,16,CASSLDRTLMNTEAFF,TGCGCCAGCAGCTTGGACAGAACTCTCATGAACACTGAAGCTTTCTTT
TRBJ2-2,-,-,TRBV5-4,17,CASSLAGAAANTGELFF,TGTGCCAGCAGCTTGGCGGGGGCTGCCGCGAACACCGGGGAGCTGTTTTTT
TRBJ1-1,-,-,TRBV12-3/TRBV12-4,13,CASSLPSGVEAFF,TGTGCCAGCAGTTTACCCTCAGGGGTTGAAGCTTTCTTT
TRBJ1-5,-,-,TRBV7-6,15,CASSLAGTGNQPQHF,TGTGCCAGCAGCTTAGCAGGAACGGGCAATCAGCCCCAGCATTTT
TRBJ1-3,-,-,TRBV3-1/TRBV3-2,16,CASSQDNWGAGNTIYF,TGTGCCAGCAGCCAAGATAATTGGGGCGCCGGAAACACCATATATTTT
TRBJ2-1,-,TRBD2,TRBV19,14,CASSMTSGIGEQFF,TGTGCCAGTAGTATGACTAGCGGGATTGGTGAGCAGTTCTTC
TRBJ2-3,few,TRBD2,TRBV11-2,17,CASSFTTIAGGTDTQYF,TGTGCCAGCAGCTTTACCACAATAGCGGGGGGCACAGATACGCAGTATTTT
TRBJ2-1,few,TRBD1,TRBV6-5,14,CASIRDRGSYEQFF,TGTGCCAGCATCAGAGACAGGGGATCATATGAGCAGTTCTTC
TRBJ1-1,-,-,TRBV12-3/TRBV12-4,13,CASSKQGNTEAFF,TGTGCCAGCAGTAAACAGGGGAACACTGAAGCTTTCTTT
TRBJ2-6,few,TRBD1,TRBV9,20,CASSVGPKGAQGTGANVLTF,TGTGCCAGCAGCGTAGGCCCTAAGGGGGCCCAAGGGACTGGGGCCAACGTCCTGACTTTC
TRBJ2-7,-,-,TRBV25-1,13,CASSDSRVFEQYF,TGTGCCAGCAGTGACTCCAGGGTATTCGAGCAGTACTTC
TRBJ1-1,-,TRBD1,TRBV6-1,16,CASSETRGDGYTEAFF,TGTGCCAGCAGTGAGACCAGGGGGGACGGGTACACTGAAGCTTTCTTT
TRBJ1-6,-,-,TRBV9,15,CASSVYQGLNSPLHF,TGTGCCAGCAGCGTATATCAGGGGCTTAATTCACCCCTCCACTTT
TRBJ2-3,-,-,TRBV5-1,14,CASSLAPGADTQYF,TGCGCCAGCAGCTTGGCCCCGGGGGCAGATACGCAGTATTTT
TRBJ2-1,-,-,TRBV28,12,CASGTPRVGEFF,TGTGCCAGCGGAACACCTAGGGTTGGTGAGTTCTTC
TRBJ2-3,-,-,TRBV29-1,12,CSMDGSTDTQYF,TGCAGCATGGACGGTAGCACAGATACGCAGTATTTT
TRBJ2-2,-,TRBD1,TRBV9,16,CASSVGQRPNTGELFF,TGTGCCAGCAGCGTGGGACAGAGGCCGAACACCGGGGAGCTGTTTTTT
TRBJ2-1,once,-,TRBV9,16,CASSVSGGSSYNEQFF,TGTGCCAGCAGCGTTAGTGGGGGAAGCTCCTACAATGAGCAGTTCTTC
TRBJ1-6,few,TRBD1,TRBV18,15,CASSPRRDSNSPLHF,TGTGCCAGCTCACCTCGCCGGGACAGTAATTCACCCCTCCACTTT
TRBJ2-1,once,-,TRBV4-1,15,CASSLRDGTYNEQFF,TGCGCCAGCAGCCTCCGGGACGGAACATACAATGAGCAGTTCTTC
TRBJ1-5,few,TRBD1,TRBV28,18,CATSRTGVLGLSNQPQHF,TGTGCCACGAGCCGGACAGGGGTGCTCGGTTTGAGCAATCAGCCCCAGCATTTT
TRBJ2-2,-,-,TRBV5-4,17,CASSPEGLLANTGELFF,TGTGCCAGCAGCCCCGAGGGTCTCCTCGCGAACACCGGGGAGCTGTTTTTT
TRBJ1-6,-,-,TRBV10-1,15,CASSESPLDNSPLHF,TGCGCCAGCAGTGAGTCGCCACTGGATAATTCACCCCTCCACTTT
TRBJ1-5,once,-,TRBV19,16,CASTTTGYISNQPQHF,TGTGCCAGTACCACGACAGGATACATTAGCAATCAGCCCCAGCATTTT
TRBJ1-5,-,-,TRBV9,13,CASSVAPHQPQHF,TGTGCCAGCAGCGTAGCCCCCCATCAGCCCCAGCATTTT
TRBJ2-1,once,-,TRBV7-8,14,CASSLQRTYNEQFF,TGTGCCAGCAGCTTACAGCGAACTTACAATGAGCAGTTCTTC
TRBJ2-7,-,TRBD2,TRBV24-1,13,CATRASGEYEQYF,TGTGCCACCAGGGCTAGCGGTGAATACGAGCAGTACTTC
TRBJ2-5,-,TRBD2,TRBV4-2,17,CASSQDPAGGPGETQYF,TGTGCCAGCAGCCAAGATCCTGCGGGGGGGCCCGGTGAGACCCAGTACTTC
TRBJ2-5,-,-,TRBV19,14,CASSMSGGRETQYF,TGTGCCAGTAGTATGTCAGGGGGGCGGGAGACCCAGTACTTC
TRBJ2-7,-,-,TRBV4-1,16,CASSRVSGGASYEQYF,TGCGCCAGCAGCCGAGTATCTGGGGGCGCTTCCTACGAGCAGTACTTC
TRBJ1-4,-,-,TRBV7-9,14,CASSLVGRDEKLFF,TGTGCCAGCAGCTTAGTAGGGAGGGATGAAAAACTGTTTTTT
TRBJ2-5,-,TRBD2,TRBV7-7,15,CASSALGLAEETQYF,TGTGCTAGCAGCGCCTTGGGACTAGCAGAAGAGACCCAGTACTTC
TRBJ2-3,-,-,TRBV27,14,CASSSGLGANTQYF,TGTGCCAGCAGTTCAGGGCTCGGAGCGAATACGCAGTATTTT
TRBJ2-7,-,-,TRBV11-1,14,CASSPSPDSYEQYF,TGTGCCAGCAGCCCCAGTCCGGACTCCTACGAGCAGTACTTC
TRBJ1-5,-,-,TRBV4-1,15,CASSQERGGYQPQHF,TGCGCCAGCAGCCAAGAGAGAGGGGGTTATCAGCCCCAGCATTTT
TRBJ1-4,-,-,TRBV5-1,13,CASSLGLFEKLFF,TGCGCCAGCAGCTTGGGACTCTTTGAAAAACTGTTTTTT
TRBJ2-1,-,TRBD1,TRBV11-3,15,CASSLGTGLGNEQFF,TGTGCCAGCAGCTTAGGGACAGGTCTCGGCAATGAGCAGTTCTTC
TRBJ2-1,-,-,TRBV18,13,CASSPPSWGEQFF,TGTGCCAGCTCACCACCTTCATGGGGTGAGCAGTTCTTC
TRBJ2-3,-,-,TRBV12-3/TRBV12-4,11,CASSVKGMQYF,TGTGCCAGCAGTGTTAAGGGGATGCAGTATTTT
TRBJ1-5,few,TRBD1,TRBV7-9,16,CASSLEQGASNQPQHF,TGTGCCAGCAGCTTGGAGCAGGGGGCTAGCAATCAGCCCCAGCATTTT
TRBJ1-1,-,-,TRBV30,13,CAWTGNLDTEAFF,TGTGCCTGGACAGGGAATTTAGACACTGAAGCTTTCTTT
TRBJ2-5,-,-,TRBV28,16,CASRNHSPGAGETQYF,TGTGCCAGCAGAAATCATTCTCCGGGGGCCGGTGAGACCCAGTACTTC
TRBJ2-7,-,TRBD2,TRBV6-5,14,CASSRLAGDGEQYF,TGTGCCAGCAGTAGACTAGCGGGAGATGGCGAGCAGTACTTC
TRBJ1-4,-,-,TRBV28,16,CASSPTAGLRNEKLFF,TGTGCCAGCAGTCCCACTGCAGGCTTGAGGAATGAAAAACTGTTTTTT
TRBJ2-3,-,-,TRBV2,13,CASSLLDTDTQYF,TGTGCCAGCAGTTTACTAGACACAGATACGCAGTATTTT
TRBJ1-1,-,-,TRBV10-1,14,CASSERGEGFEAFF,TGCGCCAGCAGTGAGAGGGGAGAGGGGTTTGAAGCTTTCTTT
TRBJ1-1,-,-,TRBV11-1,16,CASSLNPTGLNTEAFF,TGTGCCAGCAGCTTAAACCCAACCGGCTTGAACACTGAAGCTTTCTTT
TRBJ2-1,-,-,TRBV28,13,CASSRQTYNEQFF,TGTGCCAGCAGTCGGCAGACTTACAATGAGCAGTTCTTC
TRBJ1-5,-,TRBD1,TRBV4-2,13,CASSRTGGQPQHF,TGTGCCAGCAGCCGGACAGGGGGTCAGCCCCAGCATTTT
TRBJ2-7,-,TRBD2,TRBV28,16,CASSFGSSSGNYEQYF,TGTGCCAGCAGTTTCGGTTCGTCTAGCGGTAACTACGAGCAGTACTTC
TRBJ2-2,-,-,TRBV7-9,14,CASSLGANTGELFF,TGTGCCAGCAGCTTAGGGGCGAACACCGGGGAGCTGTTTTTT
TRBJ1-1,-,-,TRBV19,15,CASSMAAGMNTEAFF,TGTGCCAGTAGTATGGCTGCGGGTATGAACACTGAAGCTTTCTTT
TRBJ2-3,few,-,TRBV6-4,17,CASSDSMGGQGTDTQYF,TGTGCCAGCAGTGACTCGATGGGGGGCCAAGGCACAGATACGCAGTATTTT
TRBJ2-3,-,-,TRBV18,15,CASSPLGGDTDTQYF,TGTGCCAGCTCACCGCTGGGGGGTGACACAGATACGCAGTATTTT
TRBJ2-3,-,TRBD1,TRBV7-2,12,CASSEQGNTQYF,TGTGCCAGCAGCGAACAGGGGAATACGCAGTATTTT
TRBJ2-1,-,-,TRBV25-1,14,CASSEYFGGNEQFF,TGTGCCAGCAGTGAGTACTTCGGGGGAAATGAGCAGTTCTTC